This T cell receptor beta chain is drawn from a study of blood T cell repertoires in COVID-19. As for the study in general: Spain, Italy and the United States supplied samples that represented acute and convalescent COVID-19. T cells, B-cell-depleted T cells, or PBMCs supplied cDNA or gDNA.

V lost 3 bases to trimming and J lost 2 bases; unmatched junction nucleotides: 1. Germline values: CDR1 KGHSH, CDR2 LQKENI. The CDR3 is made up of 14 amino acids. As handled by the study authors: The assay estimated nucleated cells by amplifying reference gene primers. Data came from immunoSEQ multiplex PCR; TCRdb stores just in-frame clones and leaves some out. V, J and clone size were drawn from that table, and D and trimming were deduced from the DNA. The sample yields over 100,000 clones, roughly 80% seen once. Sequenced input: peripheral blood. This TCR was recovered from a man between 65 and 80 years old with acute or convalescent COVID-19. The V gene is TRBV18, the J gene TRBJ2-7; 10 bases map to TRBD1. Here the CDR3 DNA reads TGTGCCAGCTCACCGGGACAGGGGACCTACGAGCAGTACTTC. Translating gives CASSPGQGTYEQYF. Full variable domain (remainder filled in from reference TRBV18 and TRBJ2-7): NAGVMQNPRHLVRRRGQEARLRCSPMKGHSHVYWYRQLPEEGLKFMVYLQKENIIDESGMPKERFSAEFPKEGPSILRIQQVVRGDSAAYFCASSPGQGTYEQYFGPGTRLTVT.